Included here is one TCR beta chain sequence, with context. MiXCR was run by TCRdb on the RT-PCR reads, yielding one entry per CDR3 protein. The repertoire has approximately 410,000 distinct CDR3 sequences, roughly 17% of them found once; the top ten carry 6% to 8%. The CDR3 sequence is 13 residues long. This entry comes from a study of patients and donors after allogeneic stem cell transplantation. This rearrangement joins TRBV1 to TRBJ2-5; the table's D gene call, TRBD2, was not cross checked with the DNA. TRBV1 is tagged as a pseudogene. Input material: blood, either unsorted or a sorted T cell fraction (not recorded which). This sequence was found in a human donor who was either an allogeneic HSCT recipient or a stem cell or donor lymphocyte infusion donor (not recorded which). It is not recorded whose cells these are; they may come from a transplant donor. The DNA of the CDR3 is TGCACCAGCAGCCGCCAGCCCTCGAAGACCCAGTACTTC. Its translation: CTSSRQPSKTQYF.